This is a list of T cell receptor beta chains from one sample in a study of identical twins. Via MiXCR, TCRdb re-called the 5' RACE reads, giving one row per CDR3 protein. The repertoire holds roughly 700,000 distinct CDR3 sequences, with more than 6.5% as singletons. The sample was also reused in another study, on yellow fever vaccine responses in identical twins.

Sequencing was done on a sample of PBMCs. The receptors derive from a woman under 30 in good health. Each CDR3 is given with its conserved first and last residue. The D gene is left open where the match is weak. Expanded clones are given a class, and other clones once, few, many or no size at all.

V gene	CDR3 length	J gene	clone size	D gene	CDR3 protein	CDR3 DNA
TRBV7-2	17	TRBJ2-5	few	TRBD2	CASSVAGGASWQETQYF	TGTGCCAGCAGCGTAGCGGGGGGGGCGAGTTGGCAAGAGACCCAGTACTTC
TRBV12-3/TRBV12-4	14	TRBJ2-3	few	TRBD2	CASTVAGSTDTQYF	TGTGCCAGCACCGTAGCGGGGAGCACAGATACGCAGTATTTT
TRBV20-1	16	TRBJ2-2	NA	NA	CSATRLGGMVTGELFF	TGCAGTGCTACGAGGCTTGGGGGGATGGTCACCGGGGAGCTGTTTTTT
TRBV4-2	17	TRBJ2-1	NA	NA	CASSQDEGSGLYNEQFF	TGTGCCAGCAGCCAAGACGAAGGTTCGGGGCTATACAATGAGCAGTTCTTC
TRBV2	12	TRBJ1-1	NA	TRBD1	CATPTGVTEAFF	TGTGCCACTCCTACAGGGGTCACTGAAGCTTTCTTT
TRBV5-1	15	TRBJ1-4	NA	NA	CASSLNAATNEKLFF	TGCGCCAGCAGCTTAAACGCGGCAACTAATGAAAAACTGTTTTTT
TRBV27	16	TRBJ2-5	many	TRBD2	CASSFRSGRGPETQYF	TGTGCCAGCAGTTTCAGAAGCGGGAGGGGTCCAGAGACCCAGTACTTC
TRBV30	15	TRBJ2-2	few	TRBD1	CAWTPGQVDTGELFF	TGTGCCTGGACTCCGGGACAGGTTGACACCGGGGAGCTGTTTTTT
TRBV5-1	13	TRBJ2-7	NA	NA	CASSVGMGDEQYF	TGCGCCAGCAGCGTAGGCATGGGGGACGAGCAGTACTTC
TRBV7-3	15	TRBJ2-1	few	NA	CASSSFGGGGYEQFF	TGTGCCAGCAGCTCCTTTGGAGGGGGCGGGTATGAGCAGTTCTTC
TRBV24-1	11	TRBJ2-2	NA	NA	CATSDLGELFF	TGTGCCACCAGTGATCTCGGGGAGCTGTTTTTT
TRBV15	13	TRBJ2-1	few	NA	CATSRDRGDEQFF	TGTGCCACCAGCAGAGACAGGGGGGATGAGCAGTTCTTC
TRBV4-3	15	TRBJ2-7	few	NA	CASSQEPALLYEQYF	TGCGCCAGCAGCCAAGAACCGGCTCTACTGTACGAGCAGTACTTC
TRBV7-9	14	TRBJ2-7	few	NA	CASSSVEPSYEQYF	TGTGCCAGCAGCTCCGTAGAGCCGTCCTACGAGCAGTACTTC
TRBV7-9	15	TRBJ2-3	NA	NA	CASRTGRGGTDTQYF	TGTGCCAGCAGAACCGGTCGAGGGGGCACAGATACGCAGTATTTT
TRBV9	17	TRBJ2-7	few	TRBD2	CASSVADIAGGAYEQYF	TGTGCCAGCAGCGTAGCGGATATAGCGGGGGGTGCCTACGAGCAGTACTTC
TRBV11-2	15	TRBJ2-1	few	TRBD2	CASSSPLAGVNEQFF	TGTGCCAGCAGCTCCCCACTAGCGGGAGTCAATGAGCAGTTCTTC
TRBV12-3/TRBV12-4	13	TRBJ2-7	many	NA	CASRDSLSYEQYF	TGTGCCAGTAGGGACTCCCTCTCCTACGAGCAGTACTTC
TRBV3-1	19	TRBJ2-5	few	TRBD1	CASSRQTQGTGGARETQYF	TGTGCCAGCAGCCGACAGACCCAAGGGACAGGGGGCGCCCGGGAGACCCAGTACTTC
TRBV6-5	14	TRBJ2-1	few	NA	CASSYEAFFGEQFF	TGTGCCAGCAGTTACGAGGCCTTTTTCGGTGAGCAGTTCTTC
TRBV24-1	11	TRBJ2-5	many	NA	CATSGGETQYF	TGTGCCACTTCAGGAGGAGAGACCCAGTACTTC
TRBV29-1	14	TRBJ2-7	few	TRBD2	CSATSGRLTEEQYF	TGCAGCGCGACTAGCGGGAGACTAACCGAAGAGCAGTACTTC
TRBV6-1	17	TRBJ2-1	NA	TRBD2	CASSPGLGVAGYNEQFF	TGTGCCAGCAGTCCAGGCCTTGGGGTAGCGGGATACAATGAGCAGTTCTTC
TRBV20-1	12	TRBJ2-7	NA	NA	CSAQGLSYEQYF	TGCAGTGCTCAGGGCCTCTCCTACGAGCAGTACTTC
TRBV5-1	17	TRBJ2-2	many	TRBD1	CASSLTPGTESTGELFF	TGCGCCAGCAGCTTGACCCCCGGGACAGAGTCCACCGGGGAGCTGTTTTTT